The 23 T cell receptor beta chains below come from one sample, sequenced in a study of cytomegalovirus exposure and HLA in healthy donors. The protocol was immunoSEQ multiplex PCR, while the TCRdb copy is restricted to in-frame clones and leaves out a portion. The sample shows over 85,000 clones, around 87% of them seen only once. Material: PBMCs. These receptors were collected from a woman aged 25-40 years in good health and CMV-seropositive.

The gene calls are TRBV5-1 and TRBJ2-5; D remains unclear. V shed 0 bases and J shed 0 bases, with 9 bases lying between them. The CDR3 is 15 amino acids. Looked up from germline, CDR1 is SGHRS and CDR2 is YFSETQ. CDR3 sequence: CASSLGLADQETQYF. The CDR3 coding sequence is TGCGCCAGCAGCTTGGGGTTAGCCGACCAAGAGACCCAGTACTTC. The whole variable domain, remainder taken from reference TRBV5-1 and TRBJ2-5, is KAGVTQTPRYLIKTRGQQVTLSCSPISGHRSVSWYQQTPGQGLQFLFEYFSETQRNKGNFPGRFSGRQFSNSRSEMNVSTLELGDSALYLCASSLGLADQETQYFGPGTRLLVL.

The gene calls are TRBV29-1 and TRBJ2-2, with 9 bases matching TRBD1. Looked up from germline, CDR1 is SQVTM and CDR2 is ANQGSEA. This CDR3 has 14 residues. J gave up 5 bases and V 1 base, and 2 bases lay outside the gene matches. As DNA, the CDR3 is TGCAGCGTTGAAGTGACAGGGGGGACCGGGGAGCTGTTTTTT. Encoded protein: CSVEVTGGTGELFF.

CDR3 in DNA: TGTGCCAGCAGTTACTCGGAAAGGGGAACGCAGTATTTT. Amino acids: CASSYSERGTQYF. The rearrangement joins TRBV6-6 to TRBJ2-3, with D perhaps TRBD1 (5 bases). V dropped 0 bases and J dropped 9 bases, with 10 bases sitting between them. The CDR3 is 13 residues long. Per germline, CDR1 MNHNY and CDR2 SVGAGI (reference sequence).

This clone came up a few times. The chain uses TRBV7-2 and TRBJ2-7, with TRBD2 matching over 7 bases. The CDR3 length is 14 residues. Trimming at V came to 7 bases and at J to 2 bases, leaving 8 bases not matched to a gene. From germline, CDR1 is SGHTA and CDR2 FQGNSA. The CDR3 here is CASTRRAGPYEQYF. The CDR3 nucleotides are TGTGCCAGCACCCGCCGAGCGGGACCCTACGAGCAGTACTTC. Full variable domain (missing parts from reference TRBV7-2 and TRBJ2-7): GAGVSQSPSNKVTEKGKDVELRCDPISGHTALYWYRQSLGQGLEFLIYFQGNSAPDKSGLPSDRFSAERTGGSVSTLTIQRTQQEDSAVYLCASTRRAGPYEQYFGPGTRLTVT.

The gene calls are TRBV19 and TRBJ1-3; D perhaps matches TRBD1 (5 bases). The CDR3 consists of 14 residues. CDR1 and CDR2 from the germline V gene are LNHDA and SQIVND (reference sequence). Deletions cut 8 bases from V and 2 bases from J, with 13 bases between. CDR3 bases: TGTGCCAGTTCCATCCAGGGTGCTGGAAACACCATATATTTT. It is translated as CASSIQGAGNTIYF.

The chain is built from TRBV28 and TRBJ2-7, with TRBD2 matching 10 bases. CDR3 size: 16 residues. The germline gives CDR1 MDHEN, CDR2 SYDVKM. J gave up 2 bases and V 2 bases, and 6 bases lay outside the gene matches. DNA for the CDR3: TGTGCCAGCAGTTTAGCGAGAGGACTAGCGGCCTACGAGCAGTACTTC. As protein: CASSLARGLAAYEQYF.

The chain recombines TRBV2 with TRBJ2-1; possible D gene TRBD2, 6 bases. CDR1 is SNHLY and CDR2 is FYNNEI in the germline V gene. V lost 3 bases to trimming and J lost 0 bases, with 18 bases between them. The CDR3 covers 18 residues. The CDR3 sequence is CASSEQAGTPSSYNEQFF. The DNA of the CDR3 is TGTGCCAGCAGTGAGCAAGCTGGGACTCCGAGCTCCTACAATGAGCAGTTCTTC.

The chain is built from TRBV27 and TRBJ2-7; TRBD2 matches at 9 bases. The CDR3 is made up of 15 amino acids. With 6 bases clipped from V and 3 bases from J, the junction kept 9 bases outside the gene matches. The germline V gene has CDR1 MNHEY and CDR2 SMNVEV (reference sequence). The CDR3 is CASRPRREGIYEQYF. As DNA, the CDR3 is TGTGCCAGCAGACCCCGGCGGGAGGGCATCTACGAGCAGTACTTC.

The rearrangement uses TRBV19 and TRBJ2-7; 9 positions match TRBD1. With V trimmed by 3 bases and J by 4 bases, 7 bases remained unmatched. CDR1 is LNHDA, CDR2 SQIVND, per germline (reference sequence). This CDR3 region has 15 residues. CDR3 protein: CASSIAGQGSYEQYF. The CDR3 nucleotides read TGTGCCAGTAGTATCGCGGGACAGGGTTCGTACGAGCAGTACTTC. The variable domain in full, completed from reference TRBV19 and TRBJ2-7, reads DGGITQSPKYLFRKEGQNVTLSCEQNLNHDAMYWYRQDPGQGLRLIYYSQIVNDFQKGDIAEGYSVSREKKESFPLTVTSAQKNPTAFYLCASSIAGQGSYEQYFGPGTRLTVT.

This sequence joins TRBV11-2 and TRBJ2-7; D ambiguous. V was shortened by 6 bases and J by 3 bases, with 9 bases between the two germline ends. The CDR3 runs 12 residues. Germline CDR1 is SGHAT and CDR2 is FQNNGV. The DNA of the CDR3 is TGTGCCAGCAGAAGAGGTGTCTACGAGCAGTACTTC. It codes for CASRRGVYEQYF.

Only a few counts were recorded for this clone. The rearrangement joins TRBV7-2 to TRBJ1-2, with 11 bases that match TRBD1. The CDR3 loop spans 13 amino acids. CDR1 is SGHTA, CDR2 FQGNSA, per germline. V gave up 5 bases and J gave up 6 bases; unmatched junction bases: 2. CDR3 nucleotide sequence: TGTGCCAGCAGCCGGACAGGGGGCAATGGCTACACCTTC. It is translated as CASSRTGGNGYTF.

This chain links TRBV7-9 with TRBJ2-1; no reliable D call. CDR3 length: 11 residues. V was clipped by 8 bases and J by 6 bases, with 8 bases between them. In germline, CDR1 is SEHNR, CDR2 FQNEAQ (reference sequence). The CDR3 reads CASAPGNEQFF. The CDR3 region has the DNA TGTGCCAGCGCCCCGGGCAATGAGCAGTTCTTC. The full variable domain, in which reference TRBV7-9 and TRBJ2-1 provide the parts outside the CDR3, is DTGVSQNPRHKITKRGQNVTFRCDPISEHNRLYWYRQTLGQGPEFLTYFQNEAQLEKSRLLSDRFSAERPKGSFSTLEIQRTEQGDSAMYLCASAPGNEQFFGPGTRLTVL.

The sample holds a few counts of this clone. The chain employs TRBV10-3 and TRBJ1-1, with 7 bases matching TRBD1. With 6 bases clipped from V and 1 base from J, the junction kept 8 bases outside the gene matches. CDR3 length: 15 residues. Germline CDR1 reads ENHRY; CDR2 reads SYGVKD. The chain's CDR3 is CAISPAQGRNTEAFF. The CDR3 DNA is TGTGCCATCAGCCCCGCACAGGGGCGGAACACTGAAGCTTTCTTT.

V usage is TRBV7-2 and J usage is TRBJ1-4; D uncertain. V was pared by 2 bases and J by 1 base, with 5 bases between. Germline-derived CDR1 and CDR2 are SGHTA and FQGNSA. The length of the CDR3 is 14 residues. DNA of the CDR3: TGTGCCAGCAGCTTACGACTAACTAATGAAAAACTGTTTTTT. Its translation: CASSLRLTNEKLFF.

CDR3 loop: CASSYTRGGYYNEQFF. CDR3 nucleotides: TGTGCCAGCAGCTATACGCGGGGGGGCTACTACAATGAGCAGTTCTTC. The chain couples TRBV7-2 to TRBJ2-1, with 9 positions matching TRBD2. The CDR3 sequence is 16 residues long. The trim removed 4 bases at V and 3 bases at J, leaving 7 bases unmatched. Germline V CDR1 and CDR2: SGHTA, FQGNSA.

This clone turned up a few times. This chain uses TRBV27 with TRBJ1-5; D gene ambiguous. Germline CDR1 is MNHEY and CDR2 is SMNVEV (reference sequence). Trimming took 2 bases from V and 10 from J, leaving 12 bases between them. The CDR3 runs to 13 residues. The CDR3 loop is CASSLREFSPQHF. The CDR3 DNA reads TGTGCCAGCAGTTTAAGGGAGTTCAGCCCCCAGCATTTT.

The genes are TRBV4-1 and TRBJ2-1, with D tentatively TRBD2 (6 bases). Trimming shortened V by 0 bases and J by 0 bases, and 12 bases separated the two germline ends. Germline CDR1 MGHRA, CDR2 YSYEKL. This CDR3 region has 17 residues. The CDR3 loop reads CASSQDRAGSSYNEQFF. The CDR3 coding sequence is TGCGCCAGCAGCCAAGATCGTGCGGGGAGCTCCTACAATGAGCAGTTCTTC.

The rearrangement uses TRBV14 and TRBJ1-2; D ambiguous. Trimming stripped 2 bases from V and 7 bases from J, with 11 bases between. The CDR3 totals 13 residues. Germline loops: CDR1 SGHDN, CDR2 FVKESK. The CDR3 nucleotides are TGTGCCAGCAGCCAAACACGGCCGGGTGGCTACACCTTC. Translation: CASSQTRPGGYTF.

This chain connects TRBV4-2 to TRBJ2-5; 10 bases align to TRBD2. This CDR3 spans 14 amino acids. Germline loops: CDR1 LGHNA, CDR2 YNFKEQ. Trimming at V came to 4 bases and at J to 3 bases, leaving 2 bases not matched to a gene. The CDR3 sequence is CASSPGLAEETQYF. For the CDR3, the DNA is TGTGCCAGCAGCCCCGGACTAGCGGAAGAGACCCAGTACTTC.

The chain has TRBV5-1 and TRBJ2-6; 9 bases agree with TRBD1. V trimming: 0 bases; J trimming: 0 bases; junction bases outside the gene matches: 1. Germline V gene data show CDR1 as SGHRS and CDR2 as YFSETQ. This CDR3 has 17 amino acids. CDR3 residues: CASSLGTGDSGANVLTF. CDR3 in DNA: TGCGCCAGCAGCTTGGGGACAGGGGACTCTGGGGCCAACGTCCTGACTTTC.

The V gene is TRBV30, the J gene TRBJ1-2, with TRBD1 matching over 10 bases. V shed 1 base and J 4 bases; nucleotides not matched to a gene: 3. The CDR3 has 14 residues. Germline V gives CDR1 GTSNPN, CDR2 SVGIG (reference sequence). The CDR3: CAWSGDRGLYGYTF. The CDR3 DNA follows: TGTGCCTGGAGTGGGGACAGGGGTCTCTATGGCTACACCTTC.

The chain links TRBV7-2 to TRBJ2-5; 8 bases map to TRBD1. This CDR3 is built from 13 residues. The germline gives CDR1 SGHTA, CDR2 FQGNSA. The V gene end was trimmed by 5 bases and the J gene end by 5 bases; junction bases not matched to a gene: 4. The CDR3 spells CASSLRQGETQYF. DNA for the CDR3: TGTGCCAGCAGCCTACGACAGGGGGAGACCCAGTACTTC.

The chain employs TRBV29-1 and TRBJ2-4, with D possibly being TRBD2 (5 bases). V lost 7 bases and J 3 bases, leaving 10 bases between the germline ends. CDR1 is SQVTM and CDR2 is ANQGSEA in the germline V gene. CDR3 size: 12 residues. The CDR3 sequence is CSARGYKNIQYF. In DNA form, the CDR3 reads TGCAGCGCTCGGGGATACAAAAACATTCAGTACTTC.